This TCR beta chain appears in the sequencing data of a study of blood T cell repertoires in COVID-19. The wider study: There were acute and convalescent COVID-19 samples, and they came from the United States, Italy and Spain. The cDNA or gDNA used as material had been derived from T cells, B-cell-depleted T cells, or PBMCs.

V gave up 6 bases and J gave up 5 bases, with 14 bases separating them. Germline values: CDR1 LNHNV, CDR2 YYDKDF (reference sequence). The CDR3 extends over 14 amino acids. In the original workflow: For nucleated cells, counts were estimated from reference gene primer amplification. The data were produced by immunoSEQ multiplex PCR, yet TCRdb's version contains in-frame clones alone and is incomplete. The V and J calls and clone size are taken from that table; D and trimming were inferred from the DNA. The sample comprises some 150,000 clones, approximately 83% of which are singletons, and less than 4% rests with the top ten.

The sequencing input was peripheral blood. V usage is TRBV15 and J usage is TRBJ2-1; D may be TRBD1 (6 bases). This sequence was found in a woman aged 60-70 years with acute or convalescent COVID-19. This CDR3 reads CATRAQGFDNEQFF. DNA for the CDR3: TGTGCCACCAGGGCCCAGGGGTTCGACAATGAGCAGTTCTTC.